The 26 T cell receptor beta chains below come from one sample, sequenced in a study of vaccination effects on CD4 cells after COVID-19. Produced via immunoSEQ multiplex PCR; TCRdb's table is partial and in-frame only. The table has 40,000 to 45,000 clones, around 76% seen once; the top ten hold roughly 3.5%. With more than 9 days of culture completed, CD4+ T cells were isolated. Confirmation by PCR established that the person had SARS-CoV-2 infection between March and December 2020. Participants each got two BNT162b2 or mRNA-1273 vaccine doses. Their specific antigens are unknown. Sequencing was performed on CD4+ T cells from PBMCs cultured without peptide, taken after COVID-19 vaccination. These receptors came from a human donor who had a prior SARS-CoV-2 infection.

The rearrangement joins TRBV25-1 to TRBJ1-6, with unresolved D. This CDR3 has 13 amino acids. Germline V gives CDR1 MGHDK, CDR2 SYGVNS. V was pared by 1 base and J by 8 bases, with 6 bases between. For the CDR3, the DNA is TGTGCCAGCAGTGAATCCCCAGATTCACCCCTCCACTTT. Translating gives CASSESPDSPLHF.

The rearrangement uses TRBV5-5 and TRBJ2-1; perhaps TRBD2 as D (5 bases). The CDR3 length is 12 residues. V lost 0 bases, J lost 10 bases, and 8 bases lay in between. Per the germline V gene, CDR1 is SGHKS and CDR2 is YYEKEE (reference sequence). For the CDR3, the DNA is TGTGCCAGCAGCTTGGGTTCGGGGGAGCAGTTCTTC. Protein: CASSLGSGEQFF.

A single count supports this clone. The genes are TRBV6-5 and TRBJ2-2, with D unresolved. Trimming took 6 bases from V and 0 from J, leaving 8 bases between them. CDR1 and CDR2 (germline): MNHEY, SVGAGI. CDR3 length equals 14 residues. The CDR3 reads CASSLKPNTGELFF. The CDR3, as DNA: TGTGCCAGCAGCCTGAAGCCGAACACCGGGGAGCTGTTTTTT.

This clone was counted a few times. This sequence joins TRBV7-2 and TRBJ2-3, with D uncertain. In germline, CDR1 is SGHTA, CDR2 FQGNSA. Trimming took off 1 base at V and 1 base at J, with 6 bases between the two ends. This CDR3 has 14 residues. For the CDR3, the DNA is TGTGCCAGCAGCTTAGACGTCGGCACAGATACGCAGTATTTT. Translated, it gives CASSLDVGTDTQYF.

This chain uses TRBV11-2 with TRBJ1-3; D remains unclear. Trimming removed 2 bases at V and 1 base at J, with 15 bases between. The CDR3 consists of 17 residues. The V gene's germline CDR1 is SGHAT and CDR2 FQNNGV. The CDR3 loop reads CASSLRLGRRSGNTIYF. The CDR3 nucleotides read TGTGCCAGCAGCTTAAGATTGGGCAGGCGGTCTGGAAACACCATATATTTT.

V is TRBV5-3 and J is TRBJ2-2, with 8 bases identical to TRBD1. TRBV5-3 counts as an open reading frame of uncertain function. CDR3 length: 14 residues. J was trimmed by 6 bases and V by 4 bases; bases with no gene match: 5. The CDR3 sequence: CARSTDRVAGELFF. As DNA, the CDR3 is TGTGCCAGAAGCACGGACAGGGTGGCCGGGGAGCTGTTTTTT.

This chain joins TRBV28 and TRBJ2-7; D is unclear. Germline V gene data show CDR1 as MDHEN and CDR2 as SYDVKM. The V and J ends lost 6 bases and 4 bases respectively, with 13 bases between them. The CDR3 totals 13 residues. CDR3 DNA sequence: TGTGCCAGCAGCCCAACCAGCCAATACGAGCAGTACTTC. This sequence encodes CASSPTSQYEQYF.

In DNA, the CDR3 is TGTGCCACCAGTGATTCGAGGGCAGCCCACCAAGAGACCCAGTACTTC. It translates to CATSDSRAAHQETQYF. The chain combines TRBV24-1 with TRBJ2-5, with D possibly matching TRBD2 (5 bases). This CDR3 region has 16 residues. The V end was cut by 2 bases, the J end by 0 bases, with 12 bases between. In germline, CDR1 is KGHDR, CDR2 SFDVKD.

This chain links TRBV24-1 with TRBJ2-1; the match to TRBD2 covers 10 bases. The CDR3 has 19 amino acids. The trim removed 0 bases at V and 6 bases at J, leaving 13 bases unmatched. Germline CDR1 reads KGHDR; CDR2 reads SFDVKD. For the CDR3, the DNA is TGTGCCACCAGTGATTTGGAGCGGGAGGGCCATAGGGGTCGCAATGAGCAGTTCTTC. Residues: CATSDLEREGHRGRNEQFF.

In its sample, this clone was seen a few times. The V gene is TRBV7-2, the J gene TRBJ2-7; 7 bases are shared with TRBD1. Germline-derived CDR1 and CDR2 are SGHTA and FQGNSA. The CDR3 extends over 15 amino acids. The V segment lost 5 bases and the J segment 2 bases; nucleotides outside the gene matches: 9. CDR3 coding DNA: TGTGCCAGCAGCCTCCAAGGACAGGCAGCCTACGAGCAGTACTTC. Amino acid sequence: CASSLQGQAAYEQYF. The variable domain in full, completed from reference TRBV7-2 and TRBJ2-7, reads GAGVSQSPSNKVTEKGKDVELRCDPISGHTALYWYRQSLGQGLEFLIYFQGNSAPDKSGLPSDRFSAERTGGSVSTLTIQRTQQEDSAVYLCASSLQGQAAYEQYFGPGTRLTVT.

The rearrangement joins TRBV2 to TRBJ1-4, with D possibly being TRBD1 (5 bases). V was shortened by 3 bases and J by 0 bases, with 26 bases between the two germline ends. CDR3 length: 21 amino acids. CDR1 and CDR2 from the germline V gene are SNHLY and FYNNEI. The CDR3 DNA follows: TGTGCCAGCAGTGAGCCGGGTCAGGGAACCCCGCAACAGGCAACTAATGAAAAACTGTTTTTT. This sequence encodes CASSEPGQGTPQQATNEKLFF.

The gene calls are TRBV7-9 and TRBJ1-1, with a tentative D call TRBD1 (5 bases). V was shortened by 1 base and J by 9 bases, with 15 bases between the two germline ends. The CDR3 is 14 amino acids. Per germline, CDR1 SEHNR and CDR2 FQNEAQ (reference sequence). The CDR3 region is CASSLGGVTMKAFF. DNA of the CDR3: TGTGCCAGCAGCTTAGGAGGGGTGACGATGAAAGCTTTCTTT.

A few counts support this clone. The rearrangement links TRBV21-1 to TRBJ2-7; the tabulated D call, TRBD2, remains unverified against the DNA. TRBV21-1 is listed as a pseudogene. CDR3 size: 13 residues. The DNA for the CDR3 is TGTGCCAGTTCCGGGACTATATCCTACGAGCAGTACTTC. This gives the protein CASSGTISYEQYF.

The rearrangement links TRBV19 to TRBJ2-1; 11 bases align to TRBD2. The CDR3 contains 15 residues. The germline V gene has CDR1 LNHDA and CDR2 SQIVND (reference sequence). V lost 5 bases and J lost 6; bases outside the gene matches: 6. The CDR3 protein is CASSDSGRAINEQFF. The CDR3 coding sequence is TGTGCCAGTAGTGATAGCGGGAGGGCCATCAATGAGCAGTTCTTC.

The genes are TRBV5-1 and TRBJ2-1, with 11 bases that match TRBD2. Germline CDR1 is SGHRS and CDR2 is YFSETQ. V shed 4 bases, J shed 4 bases, and the junction held 4 bases outside the gene matches. The CDR3 sequence is 15 residues long. CDR3 residues: CASSTTSGTYNEQFF. CDR3 coding DNA: TGCGCCAGCAGCACGACTAGCGGGACATACAATGAGCAGTTCTTC.

The chain combines TRBV15 with TRBJ1-5, with a possible D match to TRBD1 (6 bases). The germline CDR1 and CDR2 sequences are LNHNV and YYDKDF (reference sequence). The CDR3 runs 15 residues. V dropped 1 base and J dropped 3 bases, with 10 bases sitting between them. This CDR3 reads CATSRGGGSNQPQHF. CDR3 sequence (DNA): TGTGCCACCAGCAGAGGGGGGGGCTCCAATCAGCCCCAGCATTTT.

The CDR3 sequence: CASSIGLDLGNEQFF. In nucleotides, the CDR3 is TGTGCCAGCAGCATCGGACTAGATTTGGGCAATGAGCAGTTCTTC. The chain recombines TRBV5-4 with TRBJ2-1; 7 bases agree with TRBD2. The CDR3 consists of 15 residues. CDR1 is SGHNT and CDR2 is YYREEE in the germline V gene (reference sequence). V trimming: 4 bases; J trimming: 6 bases; junction bases outside the gene matches: 10.

The chain recombines TRBV24-1 with TRBJ1-5, with 7 positions matching TRBD1. The CDR3 is 12 amino acids. Losses at the gene ends were 9 bases for V and 9 bases for J; bases not matched to a gene: 7. Germline assignment: CDR1 KGHDR and CDR2 SFDVKD. CDR3 coding DNA: TGTGCCACCGGAGGGGGCGGGAGGCCCCAGCATTTT. It specifies CATGGGGRPQHF.

The gene calls are TRBV13 and TRBJ2-5; 11 nucleotides align to TRBD1. In germline, CDR1 is PRHDT, CDR2 FYEKMQ (reference sequence). This CDR3 is 16 amino acids long. Trimming removed 5 bases from V and 4 bases from J; junction bases left unmatched: 9. CDR3 region: CASSPWDRGTGETQYF. The CDR3 DNA is TGTGCCAGCAGCCCTTGGGACAGGGGGACGGGAGAGACCCAGTACTTC. Full variable domain (missing parts from reference TRBV13 and TRBJ2-5): AAGVIQSPRHLIKEKRETATLKCYPIPRHDTVYWYQQGPGQDPQFLISFYEKMQSDKGSIPDRFSAQQFSDYHSELNMSSLELGDSALYFCASSPWDRGTGETQYFGPGTRLLVL.

This clone showed up just once. The chain recombines TRBV28 with TRBJ2-1; D not certain. V was shortened by 6 bases and J by 9 bases, with 15 bases between the two germline ends. There are 13 residues in the CDR3. Germline CDR1 is MDHEN and CDR2 is SYDVKM. CDR3 DNA: TGTGCCAGCAGAAATAACCCCACGGGTGAGCAGTTCTTC. This sequence encodes CASRNNPTGEQFF.

The chain links TRBV18 to TRBJ2-7; D gene uncertain. The CDR3 is 14 amino acids. Per the germline V gene, CDR1 is KGHSH and CDR2 is LQKENI. Trimming removed 6 bases at V and 0 bases at J, with 12 bases between. In DNA form, the CDR3 reads TGTGCCAGCTCCCGGAGCGCGAGCTCCTACGAGCAGTACTTC. Translated: CASSRSASSYEQYF.

The chain couples TRBV7-2 to TRBJ2-5; 8 nucleotides align to TRBD2. CDR1 is SGHTA and CDR2 is FQGNSA in the germline V gene. The CDR3 has 17 amino acids. V gave up 3 bases and J gave up 5 bases; unmatched junction bases: 14. CDR3 sequence: CASSFFPRGGRGETQYF. The CDR3 DNA is TGTGCCAGCAGCTTTTTTCCCCGCGGGGGGAGGGGGGAGACCCAGTACTTC.

The CDR3 bases are TGTGCCAGCAGCACTAGCGGGGGTCGGGATACGCAGTATTTT. Protein sequence: CASSTSGGRDTQYF. V usage is TRBV9 and J usage is TRBJ2-3; 11 bases line up with TRBD2. Germline CDR1 reads SGDLS; CDR2 reads YYNGEE. V gave up 4 bases and J gave up 6 bases; unmatched junction bases: 4. The CDR3 contains 14 residues.

The rearrangement uses TRBV5-6 and TRBJ2-1, with 15 bases aligning to TRBD2. The junction had 7 bases not matched to a gene; V was cut back by 2 bases and J by 10 bases. CDR1 SGHDT and CDR2 YYEEEE come from the germline V gene. This CDR3 contains 16 residues. The CDR3 loop reads CASSFGLAGGLGEQFF. CDR3 nucleotides: TGTGCCAGCAGCTTTGGACTAGCGGGGGGGCTGGGGGAGCAGTTCTTC. Supplemented by reference TRBV5-6 and TRBJ2-1, the full variable domain reads DAGVTQSPTHLIKTRGQQVTLRCSPKSGHDTVSWYQQALGQGPQFIFQYYEEEERQRGNFPDRFSGHQFPNYSSELNVNALLLGDSALYLCASSFGLAGGLGEQFFGPGTRLTVL.

This clone was seen once. The gene calls are TRBV9 and TRBJ2-3; 7 nucleotides line up with TRBD2. CDR3 length: 16 residues. With V trimmed by 4 bases and J by 1 base, 9 bases remained unmatched. Germline V gives CDR1 SGDLS, CDR2 YYNGEE. CDR3 residues: CASSTQPRGGTDTQYF. Here the CDR3 DNA reads TGTGCCAGCAGCACACAACCCCGGGGGGGCACAGATACGCAGTATTTT.

This rearrangement joins TRBV18 to TRBJ2-5; TRBD1 matches at 7 bases. J gave up 5 bases and V 8 bases, and 8 bases lay outside the gene matches. This CDR3 is built from 13 residues. In germline, CDR1 is KGHSH, CDR2 LQKENI. The DNA of the CDR3 is TGTGCCAGCCACAGGGGTTCCAAGGAGACCCAGTACTTC. It translates to CASHRGSKETQYF.